The source of this TCR beta chain is a study of blood T cell repertoires in COVID-19. For the study at large: Samples taken during acute and convalescent COVID-19 were collected in the United States, Italy and Spain.

This clone has more than one count but fewer than ten. Profiled with immunoSEQ multiplex PCR; TCRdb holds only in-frame clones, not every one. The sample holds 90,000 to 120,000 clones, about 91% seen once. The clonotype comes from a human donor in a cohort sampled during active COVID-19. The specimen sequenced was peripheral blood.

CDR3: CANGPLTGELFF. The CDR3 coding sequence is TGTGCCAACGGTCCGCTGACCGGGGAGCTGTTTTTT. The rearrangement uses TRBV24-1 and TRBJ2-2, with no clear D. V was clipped by 11 bases and J by 5 bases, with 11 bases between them. Germline V lookup: CDR1 KGHDR, CDR2 SFDVKD. This CDR3 has 12 residues.